This TCR beta chain originates from a study of beta chain features in type 1 diabetes. Study-wide points: PCR might favor shorter templates, but any such skew would affect patients and controls equally. Any HLA type influence on TCRB rearrangement was left unresolved here.

Expressed TCRB transcripts were sequenced because the entire RNA isolate underwent reverse transcription. Only in-frame clones appear in the TCRdb table, and some are missing; sequencing was by immunoSEQ multiplex PCR. The profile shows around 340,000 clones, around a fifth of them singletons. As to this clone: No antigen is known for it.

There are 12 residues in the CDR3. Deletions cut 7 bases from V and 3 bases from J, with 13 bases between. Germline assignment: CDR1 GTSNPN and CDR2 SVGIG (reference sequence). The TCR comes from a woman younger than 30 in good health. V gene TRBV30 combines with J gene TRBJ2-7; no clear D gene. Sample: naive CD4+ T cells from blood. CDR3 in amino acids: CAFFAGSYEQYF. The CDR3 coding sequence is TGTGCCTTCTTCGCAGGAAGCTACGAGCAGTACTTC.